These T cell receptor beta chains were read from a single sample in a study of blood T cell repertoires in COVID-19. The assay was immunoSEQ multiplex PCR, and TCRdb's table has in-frame clones only and misses some. The repertoire includes more than 400,000 clones, around 87% of them detected once, and 0.7% sits in the top ten. Sequencing was done on a sample of PBMCs or T cells enriched from blood (not recorded which). The source of these receptors is a woman aged 18-35 years who had recovered from COVID-19. CDR3s leave out the opening cysteine and the closing phenylalanine or tryptophan. The order of the fields is D gene, J gene, V gene, CDR3 protein. The D gene is left open where the match is weak.

>.|TRBJ1-5|TRBV27
ASSITPNQPQH
>.|TRBJ2-5|TRBV19
ASSLGGAERETQY
>.|TRBJ1-2|TRBV5-1
ASSLGDNLYGYT
>TRBD2|TRBJ2-5|TRBV4-1
ASSPLSGGQETQY
>.|TRBJ1-4|TRBV10-1
ASSAYRNEKLF
>.|TRBJ1-5|TRBV15
ATSQRGNQPQH
>.|TRBJ2-1|TRBV28
ASSLWPGKNEQF
>.|TRBJ2-7|TRBV7-2
ASSLDLADPSYEQY
>.|TRBJ1-1|TRBV2
ASPVGGGETEAF
>.|TRBJ1-1|TRBV19
ASSLRQGRANTEAF
>.|TRBJ1-6|TRBV27
ASSSRGGGGNSPLH
>.|TRBJ2-5|TRBV5-1
ASSKGQGGETQY
>TRBD1|TRBJ2-1|TRBV5-5
ASSFRANRDRENEQF
>TRBD1|TRBJ2-2|TRBV5-4
DIGDRINTGELF
>.|TRBJ1-5|TRBV28
ASTSGDQPQH
>.|TRBJ2-2|TRBV6-5
ASSRGTGELF
>.|TRBJ2-3|TRBV4-1
ASSQGGGFFTDTQY
>.|TRBJ2-5|TRBV7-3
ASSQVKQETQY
>.|TRBJ1-1|TRBV19
ASSMTRPWNTEAF
>.|TRBJ2-7|TRBV30
AWRKQGYEQY
>.|TRBJ1-1|TRBV7-2
ASSQHRDAEAF
>.|TRBJ1-4|TRBV18
ASSPREATNEKLF
>.|TRBJ1-2|TRBV6-5
ASRTGHEPYA
>.|TRBJ1-4|TRBV12-3/TRBV12-4
ASREQVNEKLF
>.|TRBJ2-4|TRBV21-1
ASSKKEDNLAKNIQY
>.|TRBJ1-1|TRBV19
ASSSWGDTEAF
>TRBD2|TRBJ2-7|TRBV4-2
ASSPLAGERYEQY
>.|TRBJ1-5|TRBV25-1
ASSRSGIEPQH
>.|TRBJ1-4|TRBV2
ASSGGATNEKLF
>.|TRBJ1-2|TRBV12-3/TRBV12-4
ASSLVGTTGYT
>TRBD1|TRBJ1-2|TRBV28
ASSLLPGQGTNYGYT
>.|TRBJ2-5|TRBV5-6
ASSLASAGTYQETQY
>.|TRBJ2-7|TRBV7-2
ASSLVGQQYEQY
>.|TRBJ2-7|TRBV20-1
SASRIGAGDPYEQY
>.|TRBJ2-5|TRBV2
ASSDGLLGDELQETQY
>TRBD1|TRBJ1-2|TRBV29-1
SVGQGVGYGYT
>TRBD1|TRBJ1-4|TRBV18
ASSRDRDNEKLF
>.|TRBJ2-2|TRBV7-8
ASSLTRTVTGELF
>TRBD1|TRBJ2-1|TRBV29-1
SATTGSYNEQF
>.|TRBJ1-3|TRBV12-5
ASGSTGLRGSGNTIY